This passage covers 8 T cell receptor beta chains from one sample sequenced in a study of PD-L1 blockade in urothelial cancer. The table came from immunoSEQ multiplex PCR; TCRdb's copy has only in-frame clones and leaves some out. The table shows roughly 100,000 clones, with roughly 80% occurring only once. Regarding time point: peripheral blood 6 weeks after treatment start. The material was PBMCs, obtained around atezolizumab (anti-PD-L1) treatment. The source is a man aged 65 to 79 with urothelial cancer.

V and J are TRBV6-1 and TRBJ2-7; 7 bases match TRBD1. J lost 2 bases, V lost 6 bases, and 4 bases had no gene match. Germline assignment: CDR1 MNHNS and CDR2 SASEGT. The CDR3 extends over 13 amino acids. The CDR3 DNA reads TGTGCCAGCAGCCAACAGGGGACCTACGAGCAGTACTTC. Amino acids: CASSQQGTYEQYF.

This clone occurred a few times. This chain connects TRBV4-1 to TRBJ2-1; perhaps TRBD2 as D (5 bases). The CDR3 is 16 residues long. Germline V gene lookup returns CDR1 MGHRA and CDR2 YSYEKL. V lost 0 bases and J lost 0, with 9 bases in between. CDR3 sequence reads: CASSQDYRGSYNEQFF. CDR3 nucleotides: TGCGCCAGCAGCCAAGATTACCGGGGCTCCTACAATGAGCAGTTCTTC.

The chain joins TRBV1 to TRBJ2-1; the DNA was not used to check the table's D call, TRBD2. TRBV1 is an annotated pseudogene. The CDR3 has 15 amino acids. Here the CDR3 DNA reads TGCACCAGCAGCCTCTCTAGCGGGGGGTACAATGAGCAGTTCTTC. Its translation: CTSSLSSGGYNEQFF.

The chain employs TRBV15 and TRBJ2-5, with 9 bases aligning to TRBD2. The V gene's germline CDR1 is LNHNV and CDR2 YYDKDF (reference sequence). The CDR3 length is 15 residues. The junction had 3 bases not matched to a gene; V was cut back by 4 bases and J by 0 bases. The CDR3 DNA sequence: TGTGCCACCAGCAAAGGACTAGCGAACCAAGAGACCCAGTACTTC. Amino acid sequence: CATSKGLANQETQYF.

The V gene is TRBV29-1, the J gene TRBJ2-5; 9 bases align to TRBD2. There are 15 residues in the CDR3. From germline, CDR1 is SQVTM and CDR2 ANQGSEA. Trimming at V came to 3 bases and at J to 4 bases, leaving 9 bases not matched to a gene. CDR3 residues: CSVDIVAGASETQYF. In nucleotides, the CDR3 is TGCAGCGTTGATATAGTAGCGGGGGCCTCAGAGACCCAGTACTTC.

This chain joins TRBV7-3 and TRBJ2-1; a weak D match, TRBD2 (5 bases). Trimming took 5 bases from V and 5 from J, leaving 7 bases between them. CDR1 and CDR2 from the germline V gene are SGHTA and FQGTGA. This CDR3 has 12 amino acids. This CDR3 reads CASSLEDNEQFF. CDR3 nucleotide sequence: TGTGCCAGCAGCCTGGAGGACAATGAGCAGTTCTTC.

The V gene is TRBV6-5, the J gene TRBJ1-6, with D perhaps TRBD1 (5 bases). The CDR3 runs to 14 residues. CDR1 MNHEY and CDR2 SVGAGI come from the germline V gene. V shed 7 bases and J shed 5 bases, with 12 bases lying between them. CDR3 protein: CASTTVGNNSPLHF. Here the CDR3 DNA reads TGTGCCAGCACGACAGTAGGAAATAATTCACCCCTCCACTTT.

The CDR3 DNA reads TGCGCCAGCAGCCCCGGGGCTAGCGGCCCCACAGATACGCAGTATTTT. Its translation is CASSPGASGPTDTQYF. The chain joins TRBV5-1 to TRBJ2-3; 7 bases map to TRBD2. The CDR3 is 16 amino acids. After removal of 4 bases from V and 2 bases from J, the junction contained 10 bases not matched to a gene. Germline CDR1 reads SGHRS; CDR2 reads YFSETQ. The variable domain in full, completed from reference TRBV5-1 and TRBJ2-3, reads KAGVTQTPRYLIKTRGQQVTLSCSPISGHRSVSWYQQTPGQGLQFLFEYFSETQRNKGNFPGRFSGRQFSNSRSEMNVSTLELGDSALYLCASSPGASGPTDTQYFGPGTRLTVL.